This TCR beta chain was sequenced during a study of blood T cell repertoires in COVID-19. The data were produced by immunoSEQ multiplex PCR, yet TCRdb's version contains in-frame clones alone and is incomplete. The top ten hold 4% to 6% of the sample, which has roughly 100,000 clones, approximately 80% seen once. The ends lost 1 base at V and 6 bases at J; junction bases unmatched: 4. CDR3 length equals 14 residues. In germline, CDR1 is SGHKS, CDR2 YYEKEE (reference sequence). The Seattle patients joined while their infection was active and were tracked longitudinally afterward. The genes are TRBV5-5 and TRBJ1-5; TRBD1 agrees at 7 bases. This sequence originates from a man aged 80 or over with COVID-19, enrolled during active disease. The source material was peripheral blood. The DNA of the CDR3 is TGTGCCAGCAGCTTGCTCCAGGGGGGTCAGCCCCAGCATTTT. As protein: CASSLLQGGQPQHF.